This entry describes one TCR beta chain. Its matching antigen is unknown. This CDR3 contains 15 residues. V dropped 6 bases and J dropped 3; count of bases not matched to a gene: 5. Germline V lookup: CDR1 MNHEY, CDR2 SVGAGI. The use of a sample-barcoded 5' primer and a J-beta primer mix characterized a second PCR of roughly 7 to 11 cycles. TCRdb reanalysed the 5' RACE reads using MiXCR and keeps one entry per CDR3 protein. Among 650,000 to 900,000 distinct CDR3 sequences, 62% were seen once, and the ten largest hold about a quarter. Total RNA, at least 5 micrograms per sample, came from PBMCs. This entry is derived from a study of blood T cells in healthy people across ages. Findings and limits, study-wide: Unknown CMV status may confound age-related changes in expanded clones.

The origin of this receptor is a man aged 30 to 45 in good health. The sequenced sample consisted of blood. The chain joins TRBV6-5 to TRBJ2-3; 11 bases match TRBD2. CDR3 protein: CASSRLAGKTDTQYF. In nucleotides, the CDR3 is TGTGCCAGCAGCCGACTAGCGGGGAAGACAGATACGCAGTATTTT.